This record looks at one T cell receptor beta chain sequence and its context. What it binds is unknown. This sample is part of a study of Ad26.COV2.S vaccination and SARS-CoV-2 variants. The protocol was immunoSEQ multiplex PCR, while the TCRdb copy is restricted to in-frame clones and leaves out a portion. The sample carries about 480,000 clones, 87% recorded once. Treatment specified: roughly 20 received Ad26.COV2.S at low or high dose, single or two shots; about five received placebo; per-sample allocation not given. Vaccine and placebo recipients were sampled on day 63 after the first injection. Cohort 1b enrolled adults aged 18-55 years in Boston. Study-level points and caveats: Substantial breadth in spike-specific CD8+ and CD4+ T cell responses was reportedly seen after vaccination.

Germline V CDR1 and CDR2: MNHEY, SVGEGT. V dropped 4 bases and J dropped 6; count of bases not matched to a gene: 9. The CDR3 spans 15 residues. The chain employs TRBV6-2 or TRBV6-3 and TRBJ2-5; 9 nucleotides agree with TRBD2. This sequence was found in a person between 18 and 60 years old who received the Ad26.COV2.S COVID-19 vaccine or a placebo. Sequenced here: peripheral blood, sampled in a trial of Ad26.COV2.S vaccine versus placebo. Here the CDR3 reads CASSFVAGAGKTQYF. CDR3 nucleotide sequence: TGTGCCAGCAGTTTTGTAGCGGGAGCTGGGAAGACCCAGTACTTC.